This TCR beta chain was found in a study of blood T cell repertoires in COVID-19. Study as a whole: The study drew acute and convalescent COVID-19 samples from the United States, Italy and Spain.

The protocol was immunoSEQ multiplex PCR, while the TCRdb copy is restricted to in-frame clones and leaves out a portion. Of around 300,000 clones in the sample, 80% to 95% were seen once. With respect to this clone: Other DNA sequences from this sample encode an identical CDR3 as well.

Germline V lookup: CDR1 SGHTA, CDR2 FQGTGA. CDR3 size: 15 residues. V shed 2 bases, J shed 0 bases, and the junction held 1 base outside the gene matches. This receptor was taken from a woman under 40 with COVID-19, enrolled during active disease. The source material was peripheral blood. The genes are TRBV7-3 and TRBJ2-3; 8 nucleotides align to TRBD2. The chain's CDR3 is CASSLAGGSTDTQYF. In DNA, the CDR3 is TGTGCCAGCAGCTTAGCGGGAGGTAGCACAGATACGCAGTATTTT.